The 14 T cell receptor beta chains listed next were all sequenced from one sample in a study of cytotoxic CD8 clonotypes in ibrutinib-treated CLL. The method was immunoSEQ multiplex PCR; TCRdb's version includes in-frame clones alone and lacks a portion of them. The sample consists of 200,000 or so clones, approximately 70% of them appearing once. The sequencing here drew on PBMCs, taken after 12 months of ibrutinib treatment. The source is a human donor with chronic lymphocytic leukemia.

This rearrangement joins TRBV5-8 to TRBJ2-2; perhaps D is TRBD1 or TRBD2 (5 bases each). Germline lookup yields CDR1 SGHTS and CDR2 YDEGEE. The CDR3 loop spans 14 amino acids. The germline V and J ends were trimmed by 2 bases and 6 bases, with 11 bases remaining between them. The chain's CDR3 is CASSFWGSSGELFF. CDR3 nucleotide sequence: TGTGCCAGCAGCTTTTGGGGGTCCTCCGGGGAGCTGTTTTTT. Using reference TRBV5-8 and TRBJ2-2 for the parts outside the CDR3, the full variable domain is EAGVTQSPTHLIKTRGQQATLRCSPISGHTSVYWYQQALGLGLQFLLWYDEGEERNRGNFPPRFSGRQFPNYSSELNVNALELEDSALYLCASSFWGSSGELFFGEGSRLTVL.

This chain connects TRBV30 to TRBJ1-4, with D unclear. Germline V CDR1 and CDR2: GTSNPN, SVGIG (reference sequence). The CDR3 spans 13 residues. With 7 bases removed from V and 7 bases from J, the gap between germline ends came to 16 bases. CDR3 amino acids: CASEQGSGEKLFF. The CDR3 DNA is TGTGCCTCTGAACAAGGGAGCGGTGAAAAACTGTTTTTT. Combining the CDR3 with reference TRBV30 and TRBJ1-4 gives the whole variable domain SQTIHQWPATLVQPVGSPLSLECTVEGTSNPNLYWYRQAAGRGLQLLFYSVGIGQISSEVPQNLSASRPQDRQFILSSKKLLLSDSGFYLCASEQGSGEKLFFGSGTQLSVL.

J is TRBJ1-3 and V is TRBV5-8, with no clear D. The CDR3 extends over 16 amino acids. Germline V gene sequence: CDR1 SGHTS, CDR2 YDEGEE. The germline V and J ends were trimmed by 0 bases and 0 bases, with 10 bases remaining between them. Written as DNA, the CDR3 is TGTGCCAGCAGCTTGGCAAAGGGTCCCTCTGGAAACACCATATATTTT. Encoded protein: CASSLAKGPSGNTIYF.

The chain combines TRBV20-1 with TRBJ1-2; D is uncertain. The CDR3 has 11 residues. CDR1 and CDR2 from the germline V gene are DFQATT and SNEGSKA (reference sequence). The germline V and J ends were trimmed by 0 bases and 14 bases, with 13 bases remaining between them. The CDR3 region is CSARDQVGQTF. CDR3 DNA: TGCAGTGCTAGAGATCAAGTCGGGCAAACCTTC.

The CDR3 region has the DNA TGTGCCAGCAGCTTCGGGACACTGAACACTGAAGCTTTCTTT. This encodes CASSFGTLNTEAFF. The chain carries TRBV5-4 and TRBJ1-1; D perhaps matches TRBD1 (6 bases). The CDR3 has 14 residues. Trimming stripped 2 bases from V and 0 bases from J, with 8 bases between. Germline CDR1 reads SGHNT; CDR2 reads YYREEE (reference sequence).

Ten or more counts support this clone. The V and J genes are TRBV18 and TRBJ1-2, with D tentatively TRBD1 (5 bases). CDR3 length equals 13 residues. Trimming shortened V by 6 bases and J by 3 bases, and 11 bases separated the two germline ends. Germline V gene lookup returns CDR1 KGHSH and CDR2 LQKENI. The DNA for the CDR3 is TGTGCCAGCTCCCAACAGGAGGACTATGGCTACACCTTC. Its translation is CASSQQEDYGYTF.

The chain joins TRBV7-8 to TRBJ1-1; a weak D match, TRBD1 (6 bases). Per the germline V gene, CDR1 is SGHVS and CDR2 is FQNEAQ. The CDR3 sequence is 18 residues long. V was clipped by 2 bases and J by 5 bases, with 24 bases between them. The CDR3 DNA reads TGTGCCAGCAGCTTAAGGTTAAGGGGGGCAGGGAGGAGGACTGAAGCTTTCTTT. Protein: CASSLRLRGAGRRTEAFF.

This clone appeared a single time. The chain carries TRBV14 and TRBJ2-1; the match to TRBD2 covers 9 bases. Germline V gene lookup returns CDR1 SGHDN and CDR2 FVKESK. The CDR3 has 16 amino acids. V gave up 0 bases and J gave up 8 bases; unmatched junction bases: 8. CDR3 in DNA: TGTGCCAGCAGCCAAGAGCGATTAGCGGGAGTCTATGAGCAGTTCTTC. Translated: CASSQERLAGVYEQFF.

This clone appeared a single time. The gene calls are TRBV4-3 and TRBJ2-2; D gene unclear. Germline V gene lookup returns CDR1 LGHNA and CDR2 YSLEER. The CDR3 consists of 15 residues. V shed 1 base and J shed 8 bases, with 14 bases lying between them. CDR3 in DNA: TGCGCCAGCAGCCAAGCCTATTTCTCCGGGGGGGAGCTGTTTTTT. Amino acids: CASSQAYFSGGELFF.

This clone came up once. The chain carries TRBV10-3 and TRBJ1-2; no reliable D call. Germline loops: CDR1 ENHRY, CDR2 SYGVKD. This CDR3 is 13 amino acids long. V was trimmed by 0 bases and J by 2 bases, leaving 4 bases between them. The CDR3 sequence: CAISESANYGYTF. The CDR3 DNA sequence: TGTGCCATCAGTGAGTCGGCGAACTATGGCTACACCTTC.

This clone has just one count. Given a much more abundant clone one base away, this may be a read error. The rearrangement joins TRBV7-9 to TRBJ2-7, with D perhaps matching TRBD1 (6 bases). CDR1 SEHNR and CDR2 FQNEAQ come from the germline V gene (reference sequence). CDR3 length: 15 amino acids. For the CDR3, the DNA is TGCGCCAGCAGCCAACGTAGACAGGCATACTACGAGCGGTACTTC. The encoded protein is CASSQRRQAYYERYF.

This clone has more than one count but fewer than ten. This chain links TRBV21-1 with TRBJ1-5. TRBV21-1 is a pseudogene segment. The CDR3 spans 18 residues. DNA of the CDR3: TGTGCCAGCAGCAAAGCCCACCCGGGACGGAGATGCAATCAGCCCCAGCATTTT. It encodes CASSKAHPGRRCNQPQHF.

The V gene is TRBV19, the J gene TRBJ1-5, with D hard to call. Per the germline V gene, CDR1 is LNHDA and CDR2 is SQIVND (reference sequence). V lost 7 bases and J lost 2, with 6 bases in between. This CDR3 has 12 amino acids. The CDR3 nucleotides read TGTGCCAGTATCTCCGGCAATCAGCCCCAGCATTTT. Protein sequence: CASISGNQPQHF.

The chain uses TRBV6-5 and TRBJ2-7; TRBD1 might be the D (5 bases). This CDR3 spans 16 amino acids. V was shortened by 4 bases and J by 0 bases, with 16 bases between the two germline ends. CDR1 and CDR2 (germline): MNHEY, SVGAGI. CDR3 nucleotide sequence: TGTGCCAGCAGTTCCTCTTTCTCAGACAGCTCCTACGAGCAGTACTTC. Translated, it gives CASSSSFSDSSYEQYF.